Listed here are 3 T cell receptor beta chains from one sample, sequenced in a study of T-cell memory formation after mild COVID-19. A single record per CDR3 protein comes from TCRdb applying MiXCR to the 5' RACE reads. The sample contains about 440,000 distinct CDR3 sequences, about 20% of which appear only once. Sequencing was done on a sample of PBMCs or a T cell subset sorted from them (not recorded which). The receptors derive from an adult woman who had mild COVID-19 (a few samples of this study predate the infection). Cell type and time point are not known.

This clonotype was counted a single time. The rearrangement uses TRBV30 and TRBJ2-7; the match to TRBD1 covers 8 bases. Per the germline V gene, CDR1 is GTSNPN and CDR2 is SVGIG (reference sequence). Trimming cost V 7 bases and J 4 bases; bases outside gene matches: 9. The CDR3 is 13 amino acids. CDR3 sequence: CAFTPGQAYEQYF. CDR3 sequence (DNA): TGTGCCTTTACTCCGGGACAGGCGTACGAGCAGTACTTC. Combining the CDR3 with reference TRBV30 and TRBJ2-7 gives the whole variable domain SQTIHQWPATLVQPVGSPLSLECTVEGTSNPNLYWYRQAAGRGLQLLFYSVGIGQISSEVPQNLSASRPQDRQFILSSKKLLLSDSGFYLCAFTPGQAYEQYFGPGTRLTVT.

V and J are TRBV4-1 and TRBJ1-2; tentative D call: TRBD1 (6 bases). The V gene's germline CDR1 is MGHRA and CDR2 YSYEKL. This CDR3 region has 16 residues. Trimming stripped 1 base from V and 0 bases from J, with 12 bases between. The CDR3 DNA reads TGCGCCAGCAGCCAAGGGGACATCAGAGCTAACTATGGCTACACCTTC. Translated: CASSQGDIRANYGYTF.

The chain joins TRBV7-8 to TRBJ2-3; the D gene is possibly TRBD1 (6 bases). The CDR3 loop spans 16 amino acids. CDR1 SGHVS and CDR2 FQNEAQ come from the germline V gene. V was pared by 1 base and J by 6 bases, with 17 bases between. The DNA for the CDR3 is TGTGCCAGCAGCTTAGTTCAGCTGACCCAGGGGGATACGCAGTATTTT. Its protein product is CASSLVQLTQGDTQYF.